This TCR beta chain stems from a study of blood T cells in healthy people across ages. The study's findings and limits: PBMCs that were unsorted prevented a conclusive naive versus antigen-experienced comparison.

Per the germline V gene, CDR1 is LGHDT and CDR2 is YNNKEL (reference sequence). Trimming cost V 1 base and J 2 bases, with 10 bases left between them. The CDR3 has 15 residues. A second PCR of about 6 to 11 cycles used a sample-barcoded 5' primer and a J-beta primer mix. TCRdb re-called the 5' RACE reads with MiXCR, one entry per CDR3 protein. The data contain about 1.7 million distinct CDR3 sequences, 25% to 30% of them seen just once; the ten biggest clones take up less than 9.5%. The table lists this clonotype with a count of one. Antigen unknown. The TCR sequence derives from a woman aged 30 to 39 in good health. The chain has TRBV3-1 and TRBJ2-3, with D possibly being TRBD2 (5 bases). Sequenced material: blood. CDR3 nucleotide sequence: TGTGCCAGCAGCCAAGGCGGAGACTACACAGATACGCAGTATTTT. Residues: CASSQGGDYTDTQYF.